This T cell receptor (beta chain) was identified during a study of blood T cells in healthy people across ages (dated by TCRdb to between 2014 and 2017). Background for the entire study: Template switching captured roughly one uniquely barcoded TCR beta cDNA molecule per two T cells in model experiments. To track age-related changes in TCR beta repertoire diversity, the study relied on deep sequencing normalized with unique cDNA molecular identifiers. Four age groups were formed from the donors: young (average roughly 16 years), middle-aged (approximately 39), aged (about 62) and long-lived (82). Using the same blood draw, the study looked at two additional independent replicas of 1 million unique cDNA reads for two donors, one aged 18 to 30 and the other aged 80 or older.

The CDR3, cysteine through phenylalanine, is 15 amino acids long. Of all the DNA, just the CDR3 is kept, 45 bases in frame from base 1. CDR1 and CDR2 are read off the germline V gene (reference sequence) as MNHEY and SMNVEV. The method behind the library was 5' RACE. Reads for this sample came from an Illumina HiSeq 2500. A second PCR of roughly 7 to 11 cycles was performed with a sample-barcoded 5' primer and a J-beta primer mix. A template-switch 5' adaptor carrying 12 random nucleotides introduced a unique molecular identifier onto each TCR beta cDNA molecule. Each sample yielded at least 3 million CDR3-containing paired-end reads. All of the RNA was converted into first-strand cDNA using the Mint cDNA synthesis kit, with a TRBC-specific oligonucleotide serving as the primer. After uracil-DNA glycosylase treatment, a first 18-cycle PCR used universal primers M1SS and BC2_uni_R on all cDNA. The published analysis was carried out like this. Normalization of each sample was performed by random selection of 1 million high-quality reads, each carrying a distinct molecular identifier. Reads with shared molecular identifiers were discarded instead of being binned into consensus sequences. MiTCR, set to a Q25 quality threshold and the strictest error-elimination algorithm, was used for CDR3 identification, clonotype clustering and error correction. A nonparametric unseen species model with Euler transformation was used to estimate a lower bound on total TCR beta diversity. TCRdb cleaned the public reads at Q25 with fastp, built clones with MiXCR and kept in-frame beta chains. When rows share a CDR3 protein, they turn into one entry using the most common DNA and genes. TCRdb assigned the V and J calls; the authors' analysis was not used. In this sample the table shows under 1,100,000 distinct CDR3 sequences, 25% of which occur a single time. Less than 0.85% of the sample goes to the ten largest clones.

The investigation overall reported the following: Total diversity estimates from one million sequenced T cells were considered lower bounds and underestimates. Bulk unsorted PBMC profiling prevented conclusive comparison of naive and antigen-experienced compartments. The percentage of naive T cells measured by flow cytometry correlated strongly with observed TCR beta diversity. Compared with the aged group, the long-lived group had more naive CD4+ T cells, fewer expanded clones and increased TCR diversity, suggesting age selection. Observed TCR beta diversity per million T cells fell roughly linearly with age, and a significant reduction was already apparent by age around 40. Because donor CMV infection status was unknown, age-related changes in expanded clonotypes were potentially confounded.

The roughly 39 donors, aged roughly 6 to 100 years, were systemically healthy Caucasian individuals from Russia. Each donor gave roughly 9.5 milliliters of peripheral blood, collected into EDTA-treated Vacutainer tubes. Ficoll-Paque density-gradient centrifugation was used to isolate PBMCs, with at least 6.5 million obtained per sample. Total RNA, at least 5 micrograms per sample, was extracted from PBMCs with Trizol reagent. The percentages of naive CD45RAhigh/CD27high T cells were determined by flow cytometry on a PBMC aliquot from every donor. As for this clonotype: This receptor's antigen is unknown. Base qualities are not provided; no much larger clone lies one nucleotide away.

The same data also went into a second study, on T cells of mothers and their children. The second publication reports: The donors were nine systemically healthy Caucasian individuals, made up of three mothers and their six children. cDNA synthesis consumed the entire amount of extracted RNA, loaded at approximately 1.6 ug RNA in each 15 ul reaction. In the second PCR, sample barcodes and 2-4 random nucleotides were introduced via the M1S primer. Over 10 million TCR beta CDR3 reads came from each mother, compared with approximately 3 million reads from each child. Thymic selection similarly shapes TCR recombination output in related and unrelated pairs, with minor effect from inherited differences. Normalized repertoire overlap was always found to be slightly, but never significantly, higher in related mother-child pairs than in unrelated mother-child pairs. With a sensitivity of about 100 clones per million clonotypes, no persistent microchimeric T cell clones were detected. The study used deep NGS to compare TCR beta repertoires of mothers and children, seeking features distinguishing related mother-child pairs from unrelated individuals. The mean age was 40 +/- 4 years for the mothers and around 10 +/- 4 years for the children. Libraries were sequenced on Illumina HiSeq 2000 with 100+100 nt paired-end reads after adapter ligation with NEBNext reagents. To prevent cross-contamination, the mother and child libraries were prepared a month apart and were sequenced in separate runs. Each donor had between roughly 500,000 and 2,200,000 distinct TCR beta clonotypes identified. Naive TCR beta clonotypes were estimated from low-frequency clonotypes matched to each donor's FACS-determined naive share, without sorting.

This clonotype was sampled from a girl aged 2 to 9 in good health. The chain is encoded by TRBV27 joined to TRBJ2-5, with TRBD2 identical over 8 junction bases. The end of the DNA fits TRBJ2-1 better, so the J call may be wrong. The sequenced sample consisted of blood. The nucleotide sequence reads TGTGCCAGCAGCCCGGGGGGGTTAGCGTATAATGAGCAGTTCTTC. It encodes CASSPGGLAYNEQFF.